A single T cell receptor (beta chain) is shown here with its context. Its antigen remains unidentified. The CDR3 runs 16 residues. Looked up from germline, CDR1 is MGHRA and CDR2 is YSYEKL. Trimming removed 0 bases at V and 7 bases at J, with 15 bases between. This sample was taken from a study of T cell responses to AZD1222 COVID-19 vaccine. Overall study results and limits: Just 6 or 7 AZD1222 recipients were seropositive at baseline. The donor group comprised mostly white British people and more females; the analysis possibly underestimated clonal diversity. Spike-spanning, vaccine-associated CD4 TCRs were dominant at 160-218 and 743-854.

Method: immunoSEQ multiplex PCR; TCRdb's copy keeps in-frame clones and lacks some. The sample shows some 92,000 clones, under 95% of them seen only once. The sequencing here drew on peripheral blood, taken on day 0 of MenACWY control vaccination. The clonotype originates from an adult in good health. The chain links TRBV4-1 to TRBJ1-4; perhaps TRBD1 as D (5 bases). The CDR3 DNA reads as TGCGCCAGCAGCCAAGAGACATCGGGACGGGGTGAAAAACTGTTTTTT. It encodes CASSQETSGRGEKLFF.